This T cell receptor (beta chain) was captured by sequencing in a study of cytomegalovirus exposure and HLA in healthy donors. General study points: It was 164 TCR beta chains that were listed as cytomegalovirus-associated.

Note on this clone: What it binds is unknown.

V lost 10 bases to trimming and J lost 1 base, with 14 bases between them. This CDR3 is 14 amino acids long. Germline CDR1 reads MNHNS; CDR2 reads SASEGT. Unrecorded immune exposures were likely, despite nominal health at sampling. The PCR contained 60 Vbeta and 13 Jbeta primers. The assay was immunoSEQ multiplex PCR, and TCRdb's table has in-frame clones only and misses some. The repertoire consists of 45,000 to 65,000 clones, with about 77% occurring once and the leading ten covering 2.7%. The chain carries TRBV6-1 and TRBJ1-5; maybe TRBD1 (5 bases). The specimen was PBMCs. The receptor was isolated from a woman aged 40-49 years in good health and CMV-seropositive. The CDR3 here is CAIRPGGSNQPQHF. The CDR3 DNA sequence: TGTGCCATCAGACCTGGGGGGAGCAATCAGCCCCAGCATTTT.